This TCR beta chain was documented in a study of blood T cell dynamics during melanoma immunotherapy. This CDR3 is 15 amino acids long. Trimming took 6 bases from V and 2 from J; bases not matched to a gene: 7. CDR1 and CDR2 from the germline V gene are MRHNA and SNTAGT. As for time point: week 3, after first cycle of checkpoint inhibitor. Sequenced by immunoSEQ multiplex PCR; TCRdb stores in-frame clones only, minus some. The data contain over 15,000 clones, roughly 85% of them seen just once; the ten biggest clones take up around 7%. The chain uses TRBV6-4 and TRBJ2-1, with TRBD2 identical over 7 bases. Sequencing was performed on blood, taken from a patient treated with checkpoint blockade. The clonotype was recovered from a human donor with melanoma. In DNA, the CDR3 is TGTGCCAGCAGCGTTCTAGCGGATCCCTACAATGAGCAGTTCTTC. It specifies CASSVLADPYNEQFF.